A single sample gave rise to the 6 T cell receptor beta chains below, sequenced in a study of cytomegalovirus exposure and HLA in healthy donors. Here immunoSEQ multiplex PCR was the method, and the copy in TCRdb shows in-frame clones only, minus some. The sample yields roughly 220,000 clones, about 93% seen once. The material sequenced was PBMCs. These receptors all stem from a woman between 18 and 29 years old in good health and CMV-seronegative.

The genes are TRBV18 and TRBJ2-7; 10 bases match TRBD2. Germline V gene lookup returns CDR1 KGHSH and CDR2 LQKENI. V gave up 5 bases and J gave up 5 bases; unmatched junction bases: 9. This CDR3 has 15 amino acids. CDR3 amino acids: CASSSSGSRLDEQYF. CDR3 DNA: TGTGCCAGCTCATCTAGCGGGAGTAGGCTTGACGAGCAGTACTTC.

In regard to this clone: The junction shows a germline mismatch at one end, possibly a read error. The CDR3 protein is CSGGTSGNPGELFF. The CDR3 nucleotides are TGCAGCGGGGGGACTAGCGGGAACCCCGGGGAGCTGTTTTTT. V and J are TRBV29-1 and TRBJ2-2; the match to TRBD2 covers 13 bases. This CDR3 is built from 14 residues. Germline V gene data show CDR1 as SQVTM and CDR2 as ANQGSEA.

Only one count was recorded for this clone. The rearrangement joins TRBV11-2 to TRBJ1-2; possibly TRBD1 for D (5 bases). The length of the CDR3 is 13 residues. Germline CDR1 and CDR2: SGHAT and FQNNGV. Trimming left V 5 bases short and J 8 bases short, with 15 bases between. The CDR3 spells CASSLDSPLGYTF. The CDR3 DNA sequence: TGTGCCAGCAGCCTCGACAGTCCTCTGGGCTACACCTTC. The full variable domain, completed using reference TRBV11-2 and TRBJ1-2, is EAGVAQSPRYKIIEKRQSVAFWCNPISGHATLYWYQQILGQGPKLLIQFQNNGVVDDSQLPKDRFSAERLKGVDSTLKIQPAKLEDSAVYLCASSLDSPLGYTFGSGTRLTVV.

This chain connects TRBV30 to TRBJ1-2; D is undetermined. V dropped 5 bases and J dropped 0 bases, with 10 bases sitting between them. This CDR3 has 13 amino acids. Germline V gene data show CDR1 as GTSNPN and CDR2 as SVGIG (reference sequence). This CDR3 is CAWGEGSNYGYTF. The CDR3 DNA reads as TGTGCCTGGGGGGAGGGATCTAACTATGGCTACACCTTC.

The rearrangement joins TRBV29-1 to TRBJ1-3; 10 bases match TRBD1. Germline V lookup: CDR1 SQVTM, CDR2 ANQGSEA. This CDR3 has 17 amino acids. The V and J ends lost 4 bases and 2 bases, in that order; junction bases with no gene match: 11. Written as DNA, the CDR3 is TGCAGCGTTGCCCCGACAGGGGGCTGGGAGACTGGAAACACCATATATTTT. This encodes CSVAPTGGWETGNTIYF. Complete variable domain (other parts from reference TRBV29-1 and TRBJ1-3): SAVISQKPSRDICQRGTSLTIQCQVDSQVTMMFWYRQQPGQSLTLIATANQGSEATYESGFVIDKFPISRPNLTFSTLTVSNMSPEDSSIYLCSVAPTGGWETGNTIYFGEGSWLTVV.

This chain connects TRBV29-1 to TRBJ1-1; D not certain. Germline CDR1 reads SQVTM; CDR2 reads ANQGSEA. Trimming shortened V by 5 bases and J by 1 base, and 11 bases separated the two germline ends. This CDR3 contains 13 residues. The CDR3 protein is CSVTKAGNTEAFF. CDR3 coding DNA: TGCAGCGTTACGAAGGCAGGGAACACTGAAGCTTTCTTT.